This entry lists 25 T cell receptor beta chains sequenced from one sample in a study of T-cell memory formation after mild COVID-19. Via MiXCR, TCRdb re-called the 5' RACE reads, giving one row per CDR3 protein. Of approximately 230,000 distinct CDR3 sequences listed, 16% are singletons. Input material: PBMCs or a T cell subset sorted from them (not recorded which). These receptors came from a man in his late teens or twenties who had mild COVID-19 (a few samples of this study predate the infection). Cell type and time point are not known.

This rearrangement joins TRBV5-5 to TRBJ1-2; D is perhaps TRBD1 (5 bases). The germline V gene has CDR1 SGHKS and CDR2 YYEKEE (reference sequence). V dropped 4 bases and J dropped 4 bases, with 17 bases sitting between them. This CDR3 is built from 15 residues. In nucleotides, the CDR3 is TGTGCCAGCAGCCCCGGTGGGGGACGGAGCTATGGCTACACCTTC. It codes for CASSPGGGRSYGYTF.

The chain uses TRBV30 and TRBJ2-2; TRBD2 matches at 9 bases. There are 15 residues in the CDR3. V lost 6 bases to trimming and J lost 6 bases; unmatched junction nucleotides: 11. Per the germline V gene, CDR1 is GTSNPN and CDR2 is SVGIG (reference sequence). In DNA form, the CDR3 reads TGTGCCTGCCCCCCCGGGACTAGCAAATCCGGGGAGCTGTTTTTT. It codes for CACPPGTSKSGELFF.

This chain connects TRBV6-5 to TRBJ2-5; D is possibly TRBD2 (5 bases). The germline V and J ends were trimmed by 6 bases and 4 bases, with 15 bases remaining between them. CDR3 length: 14 amino acids. Looked up from germline, CDR1 is MNHEY and CDR2 is SVGAGI. This CDR3 is CASSLGLRGETQYF. CDR3 in DNA: TGTGCCAGCAGCCTCGGACTGAGAGGAGAGACCCAGTACTTC.

This clonotype has a handful of counts. This chain links TRBV20-1 with TRBJ1-5; 9 positions agree with TRBD1. Per the germline V gene, CDR1 is DFQATT and CDR2 is SNEGSKA (reference sequence). With 1 base clipped from V and 5 bases from J, the junction kept 3 bases outside the gene matches. The CDR3 is made up of 14 amino acids. The CDR3 coding sequence is TGCAGTGCTAGAGTTTGGGACAGGGATCAGCCCCAGCATTTT. Translated, it gives CSARVWDRDQPQHF.

This chain joins TRBV7-9 and TRBJ2-3, with no clear D. The germline V gene encodes CDR1 SEHNR and CDR2 FQNEAQ (reference sequence). The V and J ends lost 10 bases and 1 base respectively, with 12 bases between them. The CDR3 covers 13 residues. The CDR3 bases are TGTGCCATCGAGGTCAGCGGCACAGATACGCAGTATTTT. It encodes CAIEVSGTDTQYF.

The sample holds a few counts of this clonotype. The gene calls are TRBV6-5 and TRBJ1-5, with a weak D call TRBD1 (5 bases). Germline CDR1 is MNHEY and CDR2 is SVGAGI. The CDR3 totals 15 residues. Deletions cut 0 bases from V and 2 bases from J, with 8 bases between. In DNA, the CDR3 is TGTGCCAGCAGTTACTCAAGAGGGGGCAATCAGCCCCAGCATTTT. This gives the protein CASSYSRGGNQPQHF.

The chain employs TRBV12-5 and TRBJ1-5; D is ambiguous. This CDR3 has 13 amino acids. Germline V CDR1 and CDR2: LGHNT, FRNRAP. Deletions cut 4 bases from V and 4 bases from J, with 8 bases between. The CDR3 loop reads CASGSDLNQPQHF. In nucleotides, the CDR3 is TGTGCTAGTGGTTCGGATTTGAATCAGCCCCAGCATTTT.

This chain uses TRBV2 with TRBJ2-3; 7 bases map to TRBD1. Germline lookup yields CDR1 SNHLY and CDR2 FYNNEI. V was clipped by 6 bases and J by 3 bases; unmatched bases: 6. The CDR3 is 14 residues long. CDR3 protein: CASRREGQTDTQYF. CDR3 DNA: TGTGCCAGCAGACGAGAGGGACAGACAGATACGCAGTATTTT.

The chain joins TRBV2 to TRBJ1-2; D gene ambiguous. This CDR3 contains 13 residues. Germline-derived CDR1 and CDR2 are SNHLY and FYNNEI. The ends were cut back, 1 base at V and 8 bases at J, with 11 bases in the middle. CDR3 region: CASSEGPQVGYTF. For the CDR3, the DNA is TGTGCCAGCAGTGAAGGTCCTCAGGTGGGCTACACCTTC.

This chain joins TRBV20-1 and TRBJ1-1; TRBD1 matches at 7 bases. CDR1 and CDR2 (germline): DFQATT, SNEGSKA (reference sequence). The trim removed 6 bases at V and 5 bases at J, leaving 12 bases unmatched. The CDR3 is 14 residues long. In nucleotides, the CDR3 is TGCAGTGCCCGGGACAGCCGAGGGGGAACTGAAGCTTTCTTT. Protein sequence: CSARDSRGGTEAFF.

This clonotype has just a few counts. The V call is TRBV20-1, the J call TRBJ2-7; 7 bases line up with TRBD1. In germline, CDR1 is DFQATT, CDR2 SNEGSKA (reference sequence). The CDR3 contains 13 residues. J gave up 3 bases and V 3 bases, and 5 bases lay outside the gene matches. Here the CDR3 reads CSASRDRFYEQYF. In nucleotides, the CDR3 is TGCAGTGCTAGCCGGGACAGATTCTACGAGCAGTACTTC.

This clonotype was counted at least ten times. The chain carries TRBV19 and TRBJ2-2; 8 bases are shared with TRBD2. Germline-derived CDR1 and CDR2 are LNHDA and SQIVND (reference sequence). This CDR3 comprises 15 residues. The junction had 7 bases not matched to a gene; V was cut back by 7 bases and J by 3 bases. CDR3 DNA sequence: TGTGCCAGTACTTCGCGGGGGGCCGACACCGGGGAGCTGTTTTTT. Its translation: CASTSRGADTGELFF.

This clonotype showed up just a few times. The J gene is TRBJ1-5, the V gene TRBV4-1, with D uncertain. The ends were cut back, 0 bases at V and 0 bases at J, with 15 bases in the middle. This CDR3 contains 18 residues. The germline gives CDR1 MGHRA, CDR2 YSYEKL. Written as DNA, the CDR3 is TGCGCCAGCAGCCAAGATTCCCGGGCGAGAAATAGCAATCAGCCCCAGCATTTT. Its protein product is CASSQDSRARNSNQPQHF.

A few counts support this clonotype. This chain links TRBV20-1 with TRBJ1-1; D remains unclear. The CDR3 length is 14 residues. CDR1 and CDR2 from the germline V gene are DFQATT and SNEGSKA (reference sequence). V dropped 1 base and J dropped 6 bases, with 15 bases sitting between them. Here the CDR3 DNA reads TGCAGTGCTAGAGTCCCGGGCTCTAGAGCTGAAGCTTTCTTT. Its protein is CSARVPGSRAEAFF.

This clonotype appeared a few times. V gene TRBV24-1 combines with J gene TRBJ2-3; TRBD2 matches at 7 bases. This CDR3 has 13 amino acids. Germline lookup yields CDR1 KGHDR and CDR2 SFDVKD. Unmatched junction bases numbered 9, after V lost 7 bases and J lost 9 bases. Here the CDR3 DNA reads TGTGCCACCAGGGGGGAGGGCGACCTGACGCAGTATTTT. This codes for CATRGEGDLTQYF.

This clonotype was seen a few times. CDR3 amino acids: CSARIPLAGAQETQYF. CDR3 in DNA: TGCAGTGCTAGAATCCCCCTAGCGGGGGCCCAAGAGACCCAGTACTTC. The chain uses TRBV20-1 and TRBJ2-5, with 10 bases that match TRBD2. J lost 1 base, V lost 2 bases, and 7 bases had no gene match. The CDR3 has 16 residues. The germline CDR1 and CDR2 sequences are DFQATT and SNEGSKA (reference sequence).

This clonotype was recorded a few times. This rearrangement joins TRBV5-1 to TRBJ2-7; possible D gene TRBD2, 7 bases. V lost 1 base to trimming and J lost 4 bases, with 15 bases between them. The CDR3 runs 15 residues. The germline V gene encodes CDR1 SGHRS and CDR2 YFSETQ. CDR3 nucleotide sequence: TGCGCCAGCAGCTTGTTGGCGGGGGCGAAATACGAGCAGTACGTC. Translating it yields CASSLLAGAKYEQYV.

This clonotype appeared many times. This chain links TRBV4-1 with TRBJ1-3; D uncertain. The germline CDR1 and CDR2 sequences are MGHRA and YSYEKL. V gave up 5 bases and J gave up 0 bases, with 20 bases separating them. The CDR3 runs 18 residues. CDR3 protein: CASSFYKFDRSSGNTIYF. In DNA form, the CDR3 reads TGCGCCAGCAGCTTCTACAAATTCGACCGGAGCTCTGGAAACACCATATATTTT.

This clonotype was counted only a few times. This chain connects TRBV5-1 to TRBJ1-6; 7 nucleotides line up with TRBD1. CDR1 and CDR2 from the germline V gene are SGHRS and YFSETQ. V was clipped by 3 bases and J by 7 bases; unmatched bases: 7. CDR3 size: 15 residues. The CDR3 coding sequence is TGCGCCAGCAGCTGGGCGGGACAGCTGAATTCACCCCTCCACTTT. Translation: CASSWAGQLNSPLHF.

The chain recombines TRBV2 with TRBJ1-1; the match to TRBD1 covers 9 bases. V dropped 6 bases and J dropped 4; count of bases not matched to a gene: 6. Germline CDR1 and CDR2: SNHLY and FYNNEI. This CDR3 contains 14 residues. CDR3 sequence: CASRLDRGLTEAFF. The CDR3 DNA sequence: TGTGCCAGCAGGCTGGACAGGGGACTCACTGAAGCTTTCTTT.

This clonotype was picked up a small number of times. This sequence joins TRBV20-1 and TRBJ2-5, with D perhaps TRBD1 (6 bases). The CDR3 spans 14 residues. V was trimmed by 0 bases and J by 5 bases, leaving 13 bases between them. The V gene's germline CDR1 is DFQATT and CDR2 SNEGSKA (reference sequence). CDR3 in amino acids: CSARDAPRGETQYF. CDR3 in DNA: TGCAGTGCTAGAGACGCCCCTAGGGGGGAGACCCAGTACTTC.

In its sample, this clonotype was seen a few times. The chain joins TRBV6-1 to TRBJ1-2; the match to TRBD1 covers 7 bases. Looked up from germline, CDR1 is MNHNS and CDR2 is SASEGT. This CDR3 region has 14 residues. After removal of 6 bases from V and 5 bases from J, the junction contained 9 bases not matched to a gene. The CDR3: CASRTGTAPYGYTF. In DNA form, the CDR3 reads TGTGCCAGCAGAACCGGGACAGCCCCATATGGCTACACCTTC.

This CDR3 reads CASSLGGFLQETQYF. CDR3 nucleotides: TGTGCCAGCAGCCTAGGGGGATTCTTACAAGAGACCCAGTACTTC. The chain carries TRBV7-9 and TRBJ2-5; tentative D call: TRBD1 (6 bases). The CDR3 is 15 amino acids. V was pared by 5 bases and J by 2 bases, with 15 bases between. The germline gives CDR1 SEHNR, CDR2 FQNEAQ (reference sequence).

This clonotype was recorded a few times. The genes are TRBV20-1 and TRBJ2-7; 7 positions match TRBD1. Looked up from germline, CDR1 is DFQATT and CDR2 is SNEGSKA (reference sequence). CDR3 length: 15 amino acids. With V trimmed by 0 bases and J by 2 bases, 7 bases remained unmatched. CDR3 protein: CSARDQGGSPYEQYV. The CDR3 DNA follows: TGCAGTGCTAGAGATCAAGGGGGCAGTCCCTACGAGCAGTACGTC.

This chain uses TRBV18 with TRBJ2-1; TRBD1 aligns across 9 bases. Germline CDR1 reads KGHSH; CDR2 reads LQKENI. This CDR3 spans 16 amino acids. The junction had 10 bases not matched to a gene; V was cut back by 2 bases and J by 8 bases. As DNA, the CDR3 is TGTGCCAGCTCACCAGAAACAGGGGGCCCTATGCATGAGCAGTTCTTC. It yields the protein CASSPETGGPMHEQFF.